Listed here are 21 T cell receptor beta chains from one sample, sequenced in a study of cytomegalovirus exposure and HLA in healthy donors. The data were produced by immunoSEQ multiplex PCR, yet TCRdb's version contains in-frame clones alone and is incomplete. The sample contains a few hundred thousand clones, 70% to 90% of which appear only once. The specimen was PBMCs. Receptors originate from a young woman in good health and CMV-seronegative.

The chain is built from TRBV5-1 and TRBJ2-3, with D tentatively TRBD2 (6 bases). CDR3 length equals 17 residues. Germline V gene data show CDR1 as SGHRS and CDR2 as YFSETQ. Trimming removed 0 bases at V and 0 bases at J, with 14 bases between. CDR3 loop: CASSLVLLAVSTDTQYF. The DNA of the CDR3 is TGCGCCAGCAGCTTGGTCCTCTTAGCGGTTAGCACAGATACGCAGTATTTT. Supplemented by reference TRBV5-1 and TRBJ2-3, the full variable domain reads KAGVTQTPRYLIKTRGQQVTLSCSPISGHRSVSWYQQTPGQGLQFLFEYFSETQRNKGNFPGRFSGRQFSNSRSEMNVSTLELGDSALYLCASSLVLLAVSTDTQYFGPGTRLTVL.

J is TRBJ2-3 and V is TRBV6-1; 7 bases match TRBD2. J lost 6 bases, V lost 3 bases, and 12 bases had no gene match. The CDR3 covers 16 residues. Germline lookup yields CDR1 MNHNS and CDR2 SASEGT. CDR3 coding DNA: TGTGCCAGCAGTGACGCGAGTGCGGGAGTACCGGATACGCAGTATTTT. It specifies CASSDASAGVPDTQYF.

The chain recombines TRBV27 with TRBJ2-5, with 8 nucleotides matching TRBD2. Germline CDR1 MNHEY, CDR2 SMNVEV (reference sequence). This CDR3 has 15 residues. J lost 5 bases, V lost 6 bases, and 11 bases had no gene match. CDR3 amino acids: CASRTGLGARETQYF. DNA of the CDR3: TGTGCCAGCAGGACGGGACTAGGGGCCCGGGAGACCCAGTACTTC.

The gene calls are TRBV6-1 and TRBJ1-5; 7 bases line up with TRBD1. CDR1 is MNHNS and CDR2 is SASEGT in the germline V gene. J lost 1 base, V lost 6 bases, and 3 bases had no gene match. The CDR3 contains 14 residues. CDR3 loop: CASRQGTSNQPQHF. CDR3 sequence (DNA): TGTGCCAGCAGACAGGGGACCAGCAATCAGCCCCAGCATTTT.

Here the CDR3 reads CASSSRTSVYNEQFF. The CDR3, as DNA: TGTGCCAGCAGTTCCCGGACTAGCGTGTACAATGAGCAGTTCTTC. The V call is TRBV27, the J call TRBJ2-1; 9 positions agree with TRBD2. Germline loops: CDR1 MNHEY, CDR2 SMNVEV (reference sequence). This CDR3 has 15 amino acids. The ends lost 4 bases at V and 4 bases at J; junction bases unmatched: 5.

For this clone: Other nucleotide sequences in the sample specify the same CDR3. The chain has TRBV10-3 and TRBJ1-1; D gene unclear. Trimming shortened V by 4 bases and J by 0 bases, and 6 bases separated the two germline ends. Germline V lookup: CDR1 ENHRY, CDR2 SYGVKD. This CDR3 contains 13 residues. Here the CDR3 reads CAISGHLNTEAFF. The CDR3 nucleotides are TGTGCCATCAGTGGACACCTGAACACTGAAGCTTTCTTT.

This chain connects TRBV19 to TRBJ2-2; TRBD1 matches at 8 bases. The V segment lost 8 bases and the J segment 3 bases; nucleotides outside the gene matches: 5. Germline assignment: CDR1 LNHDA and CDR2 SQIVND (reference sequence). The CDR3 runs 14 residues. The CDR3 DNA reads TGTGCCAGTCAACAGGGGGACGACACCGGGGAGCTGTTTTTT. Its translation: CASQQGDDTGELFF.

In DNA form, the CDR3 reads TGTGCCAGCAGTTTACAGGGGGCATCTGGTCAGCCCCAGCATTTT. It codes for CASSLQGASGQPQHF. The rearrangement links TRBV28 to TRBJ1-5; 8 bases agree with TRBD1. The junction had 6 bases not matched to a gene; V was cut back by 2 bases and J by 6 bases. This CDR3 comprises 15 residues. Germline lookup yields CDR1 MDHEN and CDR2 SYDVKM.

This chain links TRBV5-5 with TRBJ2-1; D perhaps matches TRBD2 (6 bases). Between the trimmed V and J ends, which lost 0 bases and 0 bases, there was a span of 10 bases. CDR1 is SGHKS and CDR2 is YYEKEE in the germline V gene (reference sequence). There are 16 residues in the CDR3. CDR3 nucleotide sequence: TGTGCCAGCAGCTTGGGCGGGACCCTCTCCTACAATGAGCAGTTCTTC. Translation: CASSLGGTLSYNEQFF. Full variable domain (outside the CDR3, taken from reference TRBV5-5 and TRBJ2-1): DAGVTQSPTHLIKTRGQQVTLRCSPISGHKSVSWYQQVLGQGPQFIFQYYEKEERGRGNFPDRFSARQFPNYSSELNVNALLLGDSALYLCASSLGGTLSYNEQFFGPGTRLTVL.

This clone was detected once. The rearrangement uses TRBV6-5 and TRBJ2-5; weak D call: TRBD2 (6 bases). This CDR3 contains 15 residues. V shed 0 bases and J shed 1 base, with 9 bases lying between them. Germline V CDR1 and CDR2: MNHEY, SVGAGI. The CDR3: CASSYSSTSQETQYF. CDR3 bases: TGTGCCAGCAGTTACTCGTCGACTAGCCAAGAGACCCAGTACTTC.

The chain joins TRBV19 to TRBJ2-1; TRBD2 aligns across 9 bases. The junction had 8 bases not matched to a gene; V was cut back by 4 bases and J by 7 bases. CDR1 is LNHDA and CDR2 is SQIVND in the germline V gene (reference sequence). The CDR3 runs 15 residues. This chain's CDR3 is CASSRIEREANEQFF. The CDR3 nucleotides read TGTGCCAGTAGTAGGATTGAGCGGGAGGCGAATGAGCAGTTCTTC.

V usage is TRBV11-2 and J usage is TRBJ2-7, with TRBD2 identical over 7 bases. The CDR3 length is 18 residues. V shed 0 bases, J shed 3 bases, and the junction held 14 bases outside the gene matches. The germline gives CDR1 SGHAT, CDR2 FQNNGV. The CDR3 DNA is TGTGCCAGCAGCTTAGATTTCTCGGGGCGGGAGAGCGGCTACGAGCAGTACTTC. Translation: CASSLDFSGRESGYEQYF.

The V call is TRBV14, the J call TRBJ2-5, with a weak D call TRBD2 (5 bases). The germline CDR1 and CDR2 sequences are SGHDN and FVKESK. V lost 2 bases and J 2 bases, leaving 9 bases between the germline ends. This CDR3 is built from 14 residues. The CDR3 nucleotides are TGTGCCAGCAGCCAAAAGCGGAAACAAGAGACCCAGTACTTC. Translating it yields CASSQKRKQETQYF.

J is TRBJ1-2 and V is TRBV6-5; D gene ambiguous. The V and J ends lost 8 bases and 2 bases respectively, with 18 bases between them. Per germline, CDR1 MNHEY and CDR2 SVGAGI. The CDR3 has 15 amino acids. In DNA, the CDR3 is TGTGCCAGCTCTGACGAGTTGGGAGTCAACTATGGCTACACCTTC. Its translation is CASSDELGVNYGYTF.

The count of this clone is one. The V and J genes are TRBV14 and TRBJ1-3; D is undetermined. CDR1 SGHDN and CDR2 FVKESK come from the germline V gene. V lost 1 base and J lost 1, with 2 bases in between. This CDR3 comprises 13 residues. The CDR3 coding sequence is TGTGCCAGCAGCCAAGCTTCTGGAAACACCATATATTTT. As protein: CASSQASGNTIYF.

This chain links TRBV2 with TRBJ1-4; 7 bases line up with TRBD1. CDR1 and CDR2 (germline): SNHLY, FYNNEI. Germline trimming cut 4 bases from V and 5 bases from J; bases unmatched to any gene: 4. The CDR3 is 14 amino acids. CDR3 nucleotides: TGTGCCAGCAGTGTACAGGGGATGAATGAAAAACTGTTTTTT. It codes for CASSVQGMNEKLFF.

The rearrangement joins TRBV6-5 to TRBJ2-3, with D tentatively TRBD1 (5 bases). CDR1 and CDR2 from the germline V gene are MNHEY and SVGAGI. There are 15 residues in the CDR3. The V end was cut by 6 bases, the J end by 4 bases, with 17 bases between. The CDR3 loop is CASSPFQGIPDTQYF. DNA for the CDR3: TGTGCCAGCAGCCCATTCCAGGGTATACCAGATACGCAGTATTTT.

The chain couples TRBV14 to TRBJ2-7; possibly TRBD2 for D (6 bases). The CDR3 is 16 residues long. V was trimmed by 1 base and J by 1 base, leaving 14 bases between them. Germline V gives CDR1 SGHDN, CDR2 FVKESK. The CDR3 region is CASSQGVGTSSYEQYF. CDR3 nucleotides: TGTGCCAGCAGCCAAGGGGTGGGGACTTCTTCCTACGAGCAGTACTTC.

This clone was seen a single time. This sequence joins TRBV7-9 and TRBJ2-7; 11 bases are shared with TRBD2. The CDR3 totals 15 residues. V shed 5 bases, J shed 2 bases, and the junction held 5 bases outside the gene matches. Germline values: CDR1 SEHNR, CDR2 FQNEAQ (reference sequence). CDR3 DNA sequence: TGTGCCAGCAGCGCGACGGGACTAGCGGCCTACGAGCAGTACTTC. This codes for CASSATGLAAYEQYF.

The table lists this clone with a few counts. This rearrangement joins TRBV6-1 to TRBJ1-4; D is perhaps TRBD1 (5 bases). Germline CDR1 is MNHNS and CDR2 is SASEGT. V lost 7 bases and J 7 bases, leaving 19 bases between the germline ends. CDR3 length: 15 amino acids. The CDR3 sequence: CASIQGGVLREKLFF. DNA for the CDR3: TGTGCCAGCATCCAGGGAGGAGTTTTACGTGAAAAACTGTTTTTT.

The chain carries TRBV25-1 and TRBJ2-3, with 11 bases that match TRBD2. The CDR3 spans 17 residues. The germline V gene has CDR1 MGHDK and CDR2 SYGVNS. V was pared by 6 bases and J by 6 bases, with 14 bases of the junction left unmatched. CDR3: CASSGTSGGKSADTQYF. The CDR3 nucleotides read TGTGCCAGCAGCGGAACTAGCGGGGGCAAGAGTGCGGATACGCAGTATTTT.